Listed here is a single T cell receptor beta chain. Antigen: not known. The sample comes from a study of identical twins. Study-wide results and limits: The conclusions drew on cross-sectional statistical analysis instead of tracking the same donors. It was possible that invariant MAIT and iNKT cells partly confounded the zero-insertion analyses. A lower insertion count was a feature of abundant cord blood beta clonotypes, with no such feature in memory repertoires. Beta out-of-frame sequences displayed a weaker excess of sharing between twins.

CDR1 DFQATT and CDR2 SNEGSKA come from the germline V gene (reference sequence). This CDR3 comprises 14 residues. With 4 bases clipped from V and 5 bases from J, the junction kept 10 bases outside the gene matches. In TCRdb, the 5' RACE reads were re-called with MiXCR into one record per CDR3 protein. The sample has 350,000 to 600,000 distinct CDR3 sequences; 12% to 15% are singletons. These data also featured in a second study, about yellow fever vaccine responses in identical twins.

The TCR was taken from a woman under 30 in good health. The V and J genes are TRBV20-1 and TRBJ2-5; 7 nucleotides agree with TRBD1. Sequences were obtained from CD4+ T cells sorted from blood. In DNA form, the CDR3 reads TGCAGTGCTAAAGACAGGGCCGTGGGGGAGACCCAGTACTTC. Its protein is CSAKDRAVGETQYF.